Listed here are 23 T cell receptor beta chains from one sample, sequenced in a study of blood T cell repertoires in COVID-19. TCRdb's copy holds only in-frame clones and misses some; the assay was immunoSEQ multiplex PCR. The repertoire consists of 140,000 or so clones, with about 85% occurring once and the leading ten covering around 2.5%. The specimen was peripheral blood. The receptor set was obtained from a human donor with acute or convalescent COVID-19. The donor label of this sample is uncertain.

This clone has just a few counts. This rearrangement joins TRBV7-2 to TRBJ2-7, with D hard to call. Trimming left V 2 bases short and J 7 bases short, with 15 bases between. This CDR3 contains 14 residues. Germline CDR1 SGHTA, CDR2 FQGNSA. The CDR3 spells CASSLSPQTGEQYV. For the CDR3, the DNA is TGTGCCAGCAGCTTATCGCCCCAAACCGGGGAGCAGTACGTC.

CDR3 amino acids: CASSPPQETQYF. CDR3 bases: TGTGCCAGCAGCCCCCCTCAAGAGACCCAGTACTTC. The J gene is TRBJ2-5, the V gene TRBV7-6; D uncertain. CDR1 and CDR2 (germline): SGHVS, FNYEAQ. Trimming pared 5 bases from V and 2 bases from J, leaving 6 bases between. There are 12 residues in the CDR3.

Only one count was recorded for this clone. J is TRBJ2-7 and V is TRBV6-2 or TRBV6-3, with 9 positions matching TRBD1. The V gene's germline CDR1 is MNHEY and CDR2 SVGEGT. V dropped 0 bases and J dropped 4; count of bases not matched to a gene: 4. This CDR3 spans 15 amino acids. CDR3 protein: CASSYSDRGSYEQYF. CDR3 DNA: TGTGCCAGCAGTTACTCGGACAGGGGTTCGTACGAGCAGTACTTC.

This CDR3 reads CASTTASSGANVLTF. The CDR3 DNA reads as TGTGCCAGCACGACAGCTAGCTCTGGGGCCAACGTCCTGACTTTC. V and J are TRBV19 and TRBJ2-6; D possibly corresponds to TRBD1 (5 bases). V was shortened by 9 bases and J by 0 bases, with 12 bases between the two germline ends. The CDR3 has 15 residues. Germline-derived CDR1 and CDR2 are LNHDA and SQIVND (reference sequence).

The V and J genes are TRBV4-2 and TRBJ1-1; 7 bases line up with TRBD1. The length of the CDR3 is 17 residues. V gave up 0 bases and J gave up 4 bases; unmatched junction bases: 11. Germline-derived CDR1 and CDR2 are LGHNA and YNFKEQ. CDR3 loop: CASSQDLDRVGSTEAFF. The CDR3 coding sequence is TGTGCCAGCAGCCAAGATCTAGACAGGGTGGGTTCCACTGAAGCTTTCTTT.

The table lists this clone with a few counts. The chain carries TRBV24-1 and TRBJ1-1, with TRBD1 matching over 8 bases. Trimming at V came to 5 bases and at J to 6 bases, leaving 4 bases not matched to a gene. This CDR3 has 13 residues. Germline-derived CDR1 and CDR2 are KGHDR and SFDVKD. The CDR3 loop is CATSGTGFAEAFF. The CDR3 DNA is TGTGCCACCAGTGGGACAGGGTTCGCTGAAGCTTTCTTT.

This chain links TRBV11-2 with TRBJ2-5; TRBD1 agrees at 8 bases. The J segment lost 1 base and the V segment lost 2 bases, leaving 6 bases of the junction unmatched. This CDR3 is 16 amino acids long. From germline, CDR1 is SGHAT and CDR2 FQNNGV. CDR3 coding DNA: TGTGCCAGCAGCTTACCTAGGACAGGGTTCCAAGAGACCCAGTACTTC. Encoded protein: CASSLPRTGFQETQYF. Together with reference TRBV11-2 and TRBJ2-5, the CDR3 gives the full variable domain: EAGVAQSPRYKIIEKRQSVAFWCNPISGHATLYWYQQILGQGPKLLIQFQNNGVVDDSQLPKDRFSAERLKGVDSTLKIQPAKLEDSAVYLCASSLPRTGFQETQYFGPGTRLLVL.

DNA for the CDR3: TGTGCCAGCTCACCAGAGGTAGGGGCCTCCGAGACCCAGTACTTC. It is translated as CASSPEVGASETQYF. This sequence joins TRBV18 and TRBJ2-5; tentative D call: TRBD1 (5 bases). Per the germline V gene, CDR1 is KGHSH and CDR2 is LQKENI. V lost 2 bases to trimming and J lost 5 bases, with 15 bases between them. This CDR3 has 15 amino acids.

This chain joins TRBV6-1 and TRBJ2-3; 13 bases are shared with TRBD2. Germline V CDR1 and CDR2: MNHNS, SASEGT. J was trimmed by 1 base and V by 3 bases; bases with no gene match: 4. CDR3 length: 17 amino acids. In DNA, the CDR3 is TGTGCCAGCAGTGACCCCGGACTAGCGGGAGGCACAGATACGCAGTATTTT. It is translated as CASSDPGLAGGTDTQYF.

For the CDR3, the DNA is TGTGCCAGCAGCTACCAGGGATTACAAGAGACCCAGTACTTC. The encoded protein is CASSYQGLQETQYF. The chain has TRBV11-2 and TRBJ2-5, with D possibly TRBD1 on 5 matching bases. The V gene's germline CDR1 is SGHAT and CDR2 FQNNGV. The germline V and J ends were trimmed by 4 bases and 2 bases, with 11 bases remaining between them. The CDR3 is 14 residues long.

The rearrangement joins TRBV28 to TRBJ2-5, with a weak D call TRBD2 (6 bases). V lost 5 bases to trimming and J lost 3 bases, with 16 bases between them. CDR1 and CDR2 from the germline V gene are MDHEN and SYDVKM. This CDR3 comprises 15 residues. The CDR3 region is CASSAAPGSEETQYF. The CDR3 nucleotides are TGTGCCAGCAGTGCGGCGCCCGGGAGTGAAGAGACCCAGTACTTC.

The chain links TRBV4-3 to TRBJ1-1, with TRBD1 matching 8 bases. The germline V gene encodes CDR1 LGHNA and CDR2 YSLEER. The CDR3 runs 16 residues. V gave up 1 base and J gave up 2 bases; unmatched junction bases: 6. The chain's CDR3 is CASSQGRGTGNTEAFF. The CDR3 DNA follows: TGCGCCAGCAGCCAAGGAAGGGGGACAGGTAACACTGAAGCTTTCTTT.

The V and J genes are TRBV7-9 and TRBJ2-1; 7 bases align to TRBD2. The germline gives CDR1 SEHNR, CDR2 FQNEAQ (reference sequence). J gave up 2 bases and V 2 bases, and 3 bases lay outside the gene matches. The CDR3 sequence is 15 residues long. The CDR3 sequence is CASSLRLAAYNEQFF. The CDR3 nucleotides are TGTGCCAGCAGCTTAAGACTAGCTGCCTACAATGAGCAGTTCTTC.

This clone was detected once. This chain's CDR3 is CASSSPRNINTEAFF. DNA of the CDR3: TGTGCCAGCAGTAGTCCCAGAAATATAAACACTGAAGCTTTCTTT. This sequence joins TRBV2 and TRBJ1-1; D is undetermined. Germline CDR1 and CDR2: SNHLY and FYNNEI. V was cut by 5 bases and J by 2 bases, with 15 bases left in between. The CDR3 is made up of 15 amino acids.

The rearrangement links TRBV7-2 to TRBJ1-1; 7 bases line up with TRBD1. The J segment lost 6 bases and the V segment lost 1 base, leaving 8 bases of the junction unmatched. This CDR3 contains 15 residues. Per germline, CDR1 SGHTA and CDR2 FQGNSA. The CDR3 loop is CASSLEGGNRAEAFF. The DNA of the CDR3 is TGTGCCAGCAGCTTAGAAGGGGGCAATAGGGCTGAAGCTTTCTTT.

CDR3 sequence reads: CASSLGGQGLRTQYF. The CDR3 region has the DNA TGTGCCAGCAGCTTGGGGGGACAGGGTTTGAGGACCCAGTACTTC. The chain couples TRBV11-2 to TRBJ2-5; 9 bases line up with TRBD1. Per the germline V gene, CDR1 is SGHAT and CDR2 is FQNNGV. V trimming: 3 bases; J trimming: 7 bases; junction bases outside the gene matches: 9. CDR3 size: 15 residues.

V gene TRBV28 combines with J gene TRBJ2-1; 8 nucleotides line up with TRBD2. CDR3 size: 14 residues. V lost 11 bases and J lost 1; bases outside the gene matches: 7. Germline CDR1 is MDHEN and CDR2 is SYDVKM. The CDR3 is CAAAGVGSYNEQFF. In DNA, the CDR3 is TGTGCCGCAGCGGGGGTTGGGTCCTACAATGAGCAGTTCTTC.

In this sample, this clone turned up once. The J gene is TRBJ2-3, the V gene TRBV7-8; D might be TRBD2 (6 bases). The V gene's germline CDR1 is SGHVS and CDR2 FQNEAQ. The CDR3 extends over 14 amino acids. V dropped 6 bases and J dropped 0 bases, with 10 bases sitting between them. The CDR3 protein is CASSPAGSTDTQYF. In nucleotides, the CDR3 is TGTGCCAGCAGTCCCGCGGGGAGCACAGATACGCAGTATTTT.

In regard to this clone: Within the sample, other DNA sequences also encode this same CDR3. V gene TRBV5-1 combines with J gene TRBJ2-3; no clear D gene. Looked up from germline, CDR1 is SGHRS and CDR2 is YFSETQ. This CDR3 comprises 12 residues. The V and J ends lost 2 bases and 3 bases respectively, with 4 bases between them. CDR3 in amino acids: CASSFNTDTQYF. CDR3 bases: TGCGCCAGCAGCTTCAATACAGATACGCAGTATTTT.

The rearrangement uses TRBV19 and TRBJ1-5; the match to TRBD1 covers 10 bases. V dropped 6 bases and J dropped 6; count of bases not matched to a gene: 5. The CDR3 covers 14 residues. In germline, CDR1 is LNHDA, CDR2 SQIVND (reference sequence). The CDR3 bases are TGTGCCAGTAGCGCCGGGACAGGGGCTCAGCCCCAGCATTTT. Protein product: CASSAGTGAQPQHF.

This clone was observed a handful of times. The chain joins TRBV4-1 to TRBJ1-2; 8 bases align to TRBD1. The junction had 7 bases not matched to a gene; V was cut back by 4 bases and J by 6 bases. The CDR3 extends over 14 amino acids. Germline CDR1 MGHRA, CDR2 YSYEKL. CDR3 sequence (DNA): TGCGCCAGCAGCCTAGCGACAGGGGCGGATGGCTACACCTTC. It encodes CASSLATGADGYTF.

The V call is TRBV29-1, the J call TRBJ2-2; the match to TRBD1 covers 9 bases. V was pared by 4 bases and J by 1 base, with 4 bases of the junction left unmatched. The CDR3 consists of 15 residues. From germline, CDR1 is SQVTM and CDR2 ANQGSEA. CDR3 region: CSVARDRVNTGELFF. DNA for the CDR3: TGCAGCGTTGCCCGGGACAGGGTGAACACCGGGGAGCTGTTTTTT.

The CDR3: CASGRGQGIRNEQFF. The CDR3 nucleotides are TGTGCCAGCGGAAGGGGACAGGGAATCAGGAATGAGCAGTTCTTC. The chain couples TRBV9 to TRBJ2-1; 9 bases line up with TRBD1. Looked up from germline, CDR1 is SGDLS and CDR2 is YYNGEE. Trimming at V came to 7 bases and at J to 7 bases, leaving 12 bases not matched to a gene. The CDR3 consists of 15 residues.